Presented here are 3 T cell receptor beta chains from one specimen sequenced in a study of cytomegalovirus exposure and HLA in healthy donors. In the PCR, 60 Vbeta and 13 Jbeta primers were used. Repertoires were generated with immunoSEQ multiplex PCR, while TCRdb's copy carries only in-frame clones and drops some. Of roughly 98,000 clones in the sample, more than 60% are singletons; the top ten hold about 2.5%. The specimen was PBMCs. These receptors all stem from a man aged 45-65 years in good health and CMV-seronegative.

The gene calls are TRBV15 and TRBJ2-3, with TRBD1 as a possible D gene (5 bases). Trimming stripped 3 bases from V and 5 bases from J, with 12 bases between. The germline gives CDR1 LNHNV, CDR2 YYDKDF (reference sequence). The CDR3 totals 14 residues. This CDR3 is CATSSRQLRDTQYF. The CDR3 DNA reads as TGTGCCACCAGCAGCAGACAGTTACGAGATACGCAGTATTTT.

This rearrangement joins TRBV18 to TRBJ1-2; TRBD1 matches 8 bases. V lost 2 bases to trimming and J lost 4 bases; unmatched junction nucleotides: 0. Germline CDR1 reads KGHSH; CDR2 reads LQKENI. The CDR3 is 13 residues long. CDR3 bases: TGTGCCAGCTCACCAGGGACAGGCTATGGCTACACCTTC. It encodes CASSPGTGYGYTF.

The V gene is TRBV28, the J gene TRBJ1-6; the match to TRBD1 covers 9 bases. Germline V gene lookup returns CDR1 MDHEN and CDR2 SYDVKM. The V gene end was trimmed by 6 bases and the J gene end by 7 bases; junction bases not matched to a gene: 7. The CDR3 contains 15 residues. CDR3 region: CASSTQGAGNSPLHF. The DNA for the CDR3 is TGTGCCAGCAGCACACAGGGGGCGGGAAATTCACCCCTCCACTTT.